These T cell receptor beta chains were read from a single sample in a study of blood T cell repertoires in COVID-19. Repertoires were generated with immunoSEQ multiplex PCR, while TCRdb's copy carries only in-frame clones and drops some. The table includes roughly 400,000 clones, over 75% detected once. Sequencing used PBMCs or T cells enriched from blood (not recorded which). The receptors were gathered from a woman aged 40 to 50 with acute COVID-19. CDR3s include the opening cysteine and the closing phenylalanine or tryptophan. A D gene is named only where the DNA matches it firmly. A row's size may be missing; if present it is once, few, many or a size class.

cdr3_nt cdr3_aa j_call clone_size v_call d_call cdr3_length
TGTGCCAGCAGTTTAAGTCCGGGAACTGAAGCTTTCTTT CASSLSPGTEAFF TRBJ1-1 . TRBV12-3/TRBV12-4 . 13
TGTGCCAGTAGTATCCCTCCCGGAGGTAACTATGGCTACACCTTC CASSIPPGGNYGYTF TRBJ1-2 . TRBV19 . 15
TGTGCCAGCAGTCCAACCGGGACAAGTAGAGAAAAACTGTTTTTT CASSPTGTSREKLFF TRBJ1-4 . TRBV6-2/TRBV6-3 . 15
TGTGCCAGCAGGTCTACAGGGAACGCGAACACTGAAGCTTTCTTT CASRSTGNANTEAFF TRBJ1-1 . TRBV27 . 15
TGTGCCAGCAGCCCGCATACAGGGGGCATGGCTTTCTTT CASSPHTGGMAFF TRBJ1-1 . TRBV3-1/TRBV3-2 TRBD1 13
TGTGCCAGCAGCCAAGGTCACAGGGCCGGGCTAGCCAAAAACATTCAGTACTTC CASSQGHRAGLAKNIQYF TRBJ2-4 . TRBV14 . 18
TGTGCCACCAGCGGCGGCACTAGCGGGGCGCAGTTCTTC CATSGGTSGAQFF TRBJ2-1 . TRBV15 TRBD2 13
TGTGCCAGCAGCTTAGTGGGAGGACAGGGCACTGGAAACACCATATATTTT CASSLVGGQGTGNTIYF TRBJ1-3 . TRBV7-2 TRBD1 17
TGTGCCAGCAGCCTAGGGCAGGGGGCGGTCCAAGAGACCCAGTACTTC CASSLGQGAVQETQYF TRBJ2-5 . TRBV11-3 TRBD1 16
TGCGCCAGCAGCTTGGACACCTCCTACGAGCAGTACTTC CASSLDTSYEQYF TRBJ2-7 . TRBV5-1 . 13
TGTGCCAGCAGCTTAGACCTAGCTTGGAGAGATACGCAGTATTTT CASSLDLAWRDTQYF TRBJ2-3 . TRBV7-2 . 15
TGTGCTAGTGGTTTGAGTCCCCTAGCCTACAATGAGCAGTTCTTC CASGLSPLAYNEQFF TRBJ2-1 . TRBV12-5 . 15
TGTGCCAGCAGCTTAGGTCCGACAACCCCTAAAGAGACCCAGTACTTC CASSLGPTTPKETQYF TRBJ2-5 . TRBV7-9 . 16
TGTGCCAGCAGCTTCGGCAGGGGGAGCTACAATGAGCAGTTCTTC CASSFGRGSYNEQFF TRBJ2-1 . TRBV5-5 TRBD1 15
TGTGCCAGTAGTCAACAGGGCACCGGGGAGCTGTTTTTT CASSQQGTGELFF TRBJ2-2 . TRBV19 . 13
TGCGCCAGCAGCCAAATTAAGACAGGATATAGCAATCAGCCCCAGCATTTT CASSQIKTGYSNQPQHF TRBJ1-5 . TRBV4-1 . 17
TGTGCCAGCAGTTACCCCCCAGGTTCAAATTCACCCCTCCACTTT CASSYPPGSNSPLHF TRBJ1-6 . TRBV6-6 . 15
TGTGCCAGCTCCTCAGAAGTTGAGCAGTTCTTC CASSSEVEQFF TRBJ2-1 . TRBV5-6 . 11
TGTGCCAGCGGCCGGGACAGAACGGGAAATTCACCCCTCCACTTT CASGRDRTGNSPLHF TRBJ1-6 . TRBV6-5 TRBD1 15
TGCGCCAGCAGCTCGGGACAGGGGGCATCTAATGAAAAACTGTTTTTT CASSSGQGASNEKLFF TRBJ1-4 . TRBV5-1 TRBD1 16
TGTGCCTGGAGGCGCCCGGGGAGCTCCTATAATTCACCCCTCCACTTT CAWRRPGSSYNSPLHF TRBJ1-6 . TRBV30 . 16
TGTGCCAGTAGTATAGATGGGACAGGGGCCACTGAAGCTTTCTTT CASSIDGTGATEAFF TRBJ1-1 . TRBV19 TRBD1 15
TGTGCCAGCAGCCCAACAGGGCCGGAGTCACCCCTCCACTTT CASSPTGPESPLHF TRBJ1-6 . TRBV7-9 . 14
TGTGCCAGTAGTAGGTCGGGGGGGGGCTACGAGCAGTACTTC CASSRSGGGYEQYF TRBJ2-7 once TRBV19 TRBD2 14
TGTGCCAGCTCACCAGGACAGAGAAAAGAGACCCAGTACTTC CASSPGQRKETQYF TRBJ2-5 . TRBV18 . 14
TGTGCCAGCAGCCAACGACAGAATTTGAATTCACCCCTCCACTTT CASSQRQNLNSPLHF TRBJ1-6 few TRBV14 . 15
TGTGCCAGCAGCTTGGTTACAGGGGGGAACCCCGGGGAGCTGTTTTTT CASSLVTGGNPGELFF TRBJ2-2 . TRBV5-5 TRBD1 16
TGTGCCAGCTCCCTCCGGGACAGGGATGAAGCTTTCTTT CASSLRDRDEAFF TRBJ1-1 few TRBV18 TRBD1 13
TGCGCCAGCAGTGAAGGGGGAGTGACTGGAAACACCATATATTTT CASSEGGVTGNTIYF TRBJ1-3 few TRBV5-1 . 15
TGTGCCAGCAGCCTACTACAAGGGAACACTGAAGCTTTCTTT CASSLLQGNTEAFF TRBJ1-1 . TRBV7-9 . 14
TGTGCCAGCAGTTTATTAAAGTCGACAGGGACGCTCCACGAGCAGTACTTC CASSLLKSTGTLHEQYF TRBJ2-7 . TRBV27 TRBD1 17
TGTGCCAGTAGTATCTACAGAGACAACGGGGAGCTGTTTTTT CASSIYRDNGELFF TRBJ2-2 . TRBV19 . 14
TGTGCCAGCAGTCCTGGGACAGGGGGCGCGTTTGGCTACACCTTC CASSPGTGGAFGYTF TRBJ1-2 . TRBV27 TRBD1 15
TGTGCCAGCAGCAATTTTCAGGGTGGAAACACCATATATTTT CASSNFQGGNTIYF TRBJ1-3 . TRBV5-5 . 14
TGTGCCAGCAGTGAAGTTTGGCGGGGGGTGCCCGGGGAGCTGTTTTTT CASSEVWRGVPGELFF TRBJ2-2 once TRBV2 TRBD2 16
TGTGCCAGCACCCTACTAGCGGGGGGGCACCTTGAGTTCTTC CASTLLAGGHLEFF TRBJ2-1 . TRBV7-9 TRBD2 14
TGTGCCAGCAGCTTGGAGTGGGGCCTCAGGGTGAACACTGAAGCTTTCTTT CASSLEWGLRVNTEAFF TRBJ1-1 few TRBV5-8 . 17
TGCGCCAGCAGTCTCGCCCCGGACAGGGGGCTCGAGCAGTACTTC CASSLAPDRGLEQYF TRBJ2-7 . TRBV10-2 TRBD1 15
TGTGCCAGTAGATCGGGACAGGGGGCTGGTCAGCCCCAGCATTTT CASRSGQGAGQPQHF TRBJ1-5 . TRBV19 TRBD1 15
TGCAGTGCTAGTTACGCTAGCGGGGGGAGGGACGGGGAGCTGTTTTTT CSASYASGGRDGELFF TRBJ2-2 . TRBV20-1 TRBD2 16
TGTGCCAGCAGCTTAGGCCTGATCGGGGTACAGAACACTGAAGCTTTCTTT CASSLGLIGVQNTEAFF TRBJ1-1 . TRBV13 . 17
TGTGCCTGGAGTGCTGGGTGGGCTAGCGGGGGGTGGAAGTTCTTC CAWSAGWASGGWKFF TRBJ2-1 . TRBV30 TRBD2 15
TGCGCCAGCAGCTTGACAGGGGGTGCCTACGAGCAGTACTTC CASSLTGGAYEQYF TRBJ2-7 . TRBV5-1 TRBD1 14
TGTGCCAGCAGTGAAAGTGGGGCCAGGGGTGGCTATGGCTACACCTTC CASSESGARGGYGYTF TRBJ1-2 . TRBV2 . 16
TGCGCCAGCAGCTTGGTACAGGGGGCGTCGAACACCGGGGAGCTGTTTTTT CASSLVQGASNTGELFF TRBJ2-2 . TRBV5-1 TRBD1 17
TGTGCCAGCAGCTTAAGGGGGAGAACTGAAGCTTTCTTT CASSLRGRTEAFF TRBJ1-1 . TRBV7-2 . 13
TGTGCCAGCAGCTACAATAAACAGGGGCCTACGCAGTATTTT CASSYNKQGPTQYF TRBJ2-3 . TRBV7-2 TRBD1 14
TGTGCCAGCAGGGCTGGACAGGGAGGCACTGAAGCTTTCTTT CASRAGQGGTEAFF TRBJ1-1 . TRBV27 TRBD1 14
TGTGCCAGCAGCGTATACAGCATGAACACTGAAGCTTTCTTT CASSVYSMNTEAFF TRBJ1-1 . TRBV9 . 14
TGTGCCAGCAGCTCTACAGGGGGCGACTATGGCTACACCTTC CASSSTGGDYGYTF TRBJ1-2 . TRBV5-6 TRBD1 14
TGTGCCAGCAGCTTGCAGGGGGCGGATGAAAAACTGTTTTTT CASSLQGADEKLFF TRBJ1-4 . TRBV5-4 TRBD1 14
TGCGCCAGCAGCTTGGCCCTAGCGGGGAATGAGCAGTTCTTC CASSLALAGNEQFF TRBJ2-1 . TRBV5-1 TRBD2 14
TGTGCCAGCTCACCTTCGGCAGGCAGTTCTGGAAACACCATATATTTT CASSPSAGSSGNTIYF TRBJ1-3 . TRBV18 . 16
TGTGCCAGCAGCTTAGGGCGGGTAAACACCGGGGAGCTGTTTTTT CASSLGRVNTGELFF TRBJ2-2 . TRBV11-2 . 15
TGTGCCAGCAGTGACCTGGACAGGGCCCAGCCCCAGCATTTT CASSDLDRAQPQHF TRBJ1-5 . TRBV6-1 TRBD1 14